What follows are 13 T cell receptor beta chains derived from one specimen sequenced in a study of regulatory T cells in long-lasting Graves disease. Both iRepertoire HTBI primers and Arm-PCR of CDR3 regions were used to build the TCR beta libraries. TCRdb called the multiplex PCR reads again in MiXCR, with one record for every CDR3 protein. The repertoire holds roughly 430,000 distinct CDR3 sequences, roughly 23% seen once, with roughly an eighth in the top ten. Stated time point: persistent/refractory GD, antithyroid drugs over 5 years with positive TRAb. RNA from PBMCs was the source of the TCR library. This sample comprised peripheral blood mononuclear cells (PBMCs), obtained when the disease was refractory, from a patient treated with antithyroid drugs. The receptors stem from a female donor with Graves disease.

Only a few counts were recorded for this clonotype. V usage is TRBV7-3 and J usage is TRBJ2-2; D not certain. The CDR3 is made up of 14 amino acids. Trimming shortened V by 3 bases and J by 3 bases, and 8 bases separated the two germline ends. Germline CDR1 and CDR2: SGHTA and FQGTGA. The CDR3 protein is CASSFDTYTGELFF. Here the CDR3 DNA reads TGTGCCAGCAGCTTTGACACCTACACCGGGGAGCTGTTTTTT.

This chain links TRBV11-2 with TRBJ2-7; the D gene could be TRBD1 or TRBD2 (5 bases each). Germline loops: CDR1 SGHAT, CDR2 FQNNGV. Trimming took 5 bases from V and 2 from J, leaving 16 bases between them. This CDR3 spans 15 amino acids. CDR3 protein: CASSDWTGLAYEQYF. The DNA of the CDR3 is TGTGCCAGCAGCGACTGGACGGGGCTAGCCTACGAGCAGTACTTC.

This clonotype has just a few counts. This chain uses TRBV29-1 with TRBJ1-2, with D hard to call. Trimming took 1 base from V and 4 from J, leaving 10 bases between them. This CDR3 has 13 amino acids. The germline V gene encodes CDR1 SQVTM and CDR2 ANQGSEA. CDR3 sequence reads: CSVEVPVGYGYTF. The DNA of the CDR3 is TGCAGCGTTGAAGTCCCGGTGGGCTATGGCTACACCTTC.

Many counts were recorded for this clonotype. The CDR3 is CASSSPGAGGLAQYF. DNA for the CDR3: TGTGCCAGCAGTTCCCCTGGAGCGGGAGGGTTGGCCCAGTACTTC. This chain uses TRBV28 with TRBJ2-5, with 10 bases that match TRBD2. This CDR3 region has 15 residues. Germline values: CDR1 MDHEN, CDR2 SYDVKM. V lost 4 bases, J lost 9 bases, and 11 bases stayed unmatched. Together with reference TRBV28 and TRBJ2-5, the CDR3 gives the full variable domain: DVKVTQSSRYLVKRTGEKVFLECVQDMDHENMFWYRQDPGLGLRLIYFSYDVKMKEKGDIPEGYSVSREKKERFSLILESASTNQTSMYLCASSSPGAGGLAQYFGPGTRLLVL.

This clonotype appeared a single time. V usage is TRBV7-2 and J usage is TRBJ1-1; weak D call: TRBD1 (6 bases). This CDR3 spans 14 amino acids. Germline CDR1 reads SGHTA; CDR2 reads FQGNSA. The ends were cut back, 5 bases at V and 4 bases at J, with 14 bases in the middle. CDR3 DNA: TGTGCCAGCAGCCCTCGGACAGCCGGCACTGAAGCTTTCTTT. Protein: CASSPRTAGTEAFF.

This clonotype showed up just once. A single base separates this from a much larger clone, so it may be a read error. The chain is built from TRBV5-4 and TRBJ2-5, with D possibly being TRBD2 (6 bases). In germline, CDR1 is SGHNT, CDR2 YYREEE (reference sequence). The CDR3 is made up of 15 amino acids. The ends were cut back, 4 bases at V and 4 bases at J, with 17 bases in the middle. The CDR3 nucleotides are TGTGCCAGCAGCCCTGGCCGGGAGCGGATAGAGACCCAGTACTTC. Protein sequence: CASSPGRERIETQYF.

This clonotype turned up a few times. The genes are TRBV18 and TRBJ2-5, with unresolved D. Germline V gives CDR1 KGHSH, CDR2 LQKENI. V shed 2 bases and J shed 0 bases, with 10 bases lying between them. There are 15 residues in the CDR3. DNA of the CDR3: TGTGCCAGCTCACCATTCCCCAGAAACCAAGAGACCCAGTACTTC. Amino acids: CASSPFPRNQETQYF.

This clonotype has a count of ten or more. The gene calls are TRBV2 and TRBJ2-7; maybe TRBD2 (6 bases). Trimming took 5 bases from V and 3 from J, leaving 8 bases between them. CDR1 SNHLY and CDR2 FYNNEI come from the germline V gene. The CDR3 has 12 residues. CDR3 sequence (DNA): TGTGCCAGCAGTCAGGGACTCTACGAGCAGTACTTC. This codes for CASSQGLYEQYF.

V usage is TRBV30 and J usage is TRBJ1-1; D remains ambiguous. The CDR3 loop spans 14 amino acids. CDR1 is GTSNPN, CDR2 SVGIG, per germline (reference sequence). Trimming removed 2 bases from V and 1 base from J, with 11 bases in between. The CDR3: CAWSPGPTNTEAFF. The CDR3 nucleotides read TGTGCCTGGAGTCCCGGGCCTACGAACACTGAAGCTTTCTTT. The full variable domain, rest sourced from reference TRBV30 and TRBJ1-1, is SQTIHQWPATLVQPVGSPLSLECTVEGTSNPNLYWYRQAAGRGLQLLFYSVGIGQISSEVPQNLSASRPQDRQFILSSKKLLLSDSGFYLCAWSPGPTNTEAFFGQGTRLTVV.

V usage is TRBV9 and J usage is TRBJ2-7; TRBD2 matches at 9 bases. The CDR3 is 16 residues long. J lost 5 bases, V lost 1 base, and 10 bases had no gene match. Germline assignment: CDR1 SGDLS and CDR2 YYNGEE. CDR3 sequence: CASSVMPSGNGDEQYF. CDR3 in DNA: TGTGCCAGCAGCGTAATGCCTAGCGGGAACGGAGACGAGCAGTACTTC.

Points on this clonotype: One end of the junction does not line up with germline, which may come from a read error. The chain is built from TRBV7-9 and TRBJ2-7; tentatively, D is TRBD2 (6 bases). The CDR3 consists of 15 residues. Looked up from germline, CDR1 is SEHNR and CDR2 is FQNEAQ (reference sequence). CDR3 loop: CASSQEGLPTWEQYF. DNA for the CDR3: TGCGCCAGCAGCCAAGAGGGACTGCCAACGTGGGAGCAGTACTTC.

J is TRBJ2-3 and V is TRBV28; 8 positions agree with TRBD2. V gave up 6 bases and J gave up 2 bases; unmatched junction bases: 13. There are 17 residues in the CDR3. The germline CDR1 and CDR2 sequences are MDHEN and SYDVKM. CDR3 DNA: TGTGCCAGCAGCCCTTGGAAAGGGACTAGACTCACAGATACGCAGTATTTT. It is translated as CASSPWKGTRLTDTQYF.

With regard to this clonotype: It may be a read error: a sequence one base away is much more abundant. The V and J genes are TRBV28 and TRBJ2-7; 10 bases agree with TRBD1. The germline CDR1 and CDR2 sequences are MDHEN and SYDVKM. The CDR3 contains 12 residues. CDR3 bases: TGTGCCACCCGACAGGGGGCCTACGGGCAGTACTTC. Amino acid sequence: CATRQGAYGQYF.